The next 21 T cell receptor beta chains were all read from a single sample in a study of identical twins. One entry per CDR3 protein, called by TCRdb with MiXCR from the 5' RACE reads. The sample lists 140,000 to 150,000 distinct CDR3 sequences; around 3.4% were seen once. The sequenced sample consisted of memory T cells sorted from blood. These receptors were collected from a man younger than 35 in good health.

The chain couples TRBV12-3 or TRBV12-4 to TRBJ2-7; 9 bases match TRBD1. V was pared by 10 bases and J by 6 bases, with 13 bases of the junction left unmatched. The CDR3 sequence is 14 residues long. The CDR3 nucleotides are TGTGCCACGACAGCAGGGACAGGGCTAGCCGAGCAGTACTTC. Encoded protein: CATTAGTGLAEQYF.

This clonotype was counted at least ten times. The rearrangement uses TRBV15 and TRBJ1-5; TRBD1 is a possible D gene (5 bases). The CDR3 sequence is 16 residues long. Germline V gene sequence: CDR1 LNHNV, CDR2 YYDKDF (reference sequence). The germline V and J ends were trimmed by 5 bases and 0 bases, with 14 bases remaining between them. This CDR3 is CATSPTGGYSNQPQHF. The CDR3 DNA reads as TGTGCCACCAGCCCTACGGGGGGATATAGCAATCAGCCCCAGCATTTT.

The DNA of the CDR3 is TGTGCCAGCAGCGCCTCCGGGACAGGGCACGGCGAGCAGTACTTC. Translation gives CASSASGTGHGEQYF. V gene TRBV7-8 combines with J gene TRBJ2-7; 9 bases fit TRBD1. V lost 5 bases and J lost 6; bases outside the gene matches: 11. The CDR3 is made up of 15 amino acids. Germline CDR1 SGHVS, CDR2 FQNEAQ.

This clonotype was observed at least ten times. The chain uses TRBV20-1 and TRBJ1-1; D remains unclear. V lost 6 bases, J lost 1 base, and 12 bases lay in between. Germline CDR1 is DFQATT and CDR2 is SNEGSKA (reference sequence). The CDR3 length is 13 residues. The CDR3 DNA reads as TGCAGTGCGGTTCCGGTCCAGAACACTGAAGCTTTCTTT. Its translation: CSAVPVQNTEAFF.

This clonotype was picked up many times. The chain combines TRBV12-3 or TRBV12-4 with TRBJ2-1, with a tentative D call TRBD2 (6 bases). CDR3 length equals 15 residues. Trimming removed 5 bases from V and 6 bases from J, with 17 bases in between. The CDR3 DNA follows: TGTGCCAGCAGTCCCGGGACTGCTGTTGTCAATGAGCAGTTCTTC. Amino acids: CASSPGTAVVNEQFF.

There are many counts of this clonotype. V and J are TRBV29-1 and TRBJ1-2, with 11 bases identical to TRBD1. Germline CDR1 SQVTM, CDR2 ANQGSEA. The CDR3 has 14 amino acids. The V and J ends lost 7 bases and 5 bases, in that order; junction bases with no gene match: 9. The CDR3 DNA reads as TGCAGCGGAGGGACAGGGGGACTTGCTTATGGCTACACCTTC. It encodes CSGGTGGLAYGYTF.

At least ten counts were recorded for this clonotype. The chain uses TRBV20-1 and TRBJ2-5, with TRBD1 matching over 7 bases. CDR1 DFQATT and CDR2 SNEGSKA come from the germline V gene (reference sequence). V shed 4 bases and J 3 bases; nucleotides not matched to a gene: 14. This CDR3 region has 16 residues. For the CDR3, the DNA is TGCAGTGCTACCCGAACCGGGACAGCCCGTAAAGAGACCCAGTACTTC. Its translation: CSATRTGTARKETQYF.

This clonotype was counted ten times or more. The CDR3, as DNA: TGCGCCAGCAGCCAAGGGGGGCCGAACACCGGGGAGCTGTTTTTT. This translates into CASSQGGPNTGELFF. The chain couples TRBV4-1 to TRBJ2-2, with D possibly matching TRBD1 (6 bases). V was shortened by 1 base and J by 0 bases, with 6 bases between the two germline ends. The length of the CDR3 is 15 residues. Germline assignment: CDR1 MGHRA and CDR2 YSYEKL.

The rearrangement joins TRBV6-1 to TRBJ2-1; no clear D. V shed 2 bases and J shed 8 bases, with 10 bases lying between them. Germline-derived CDR1 and CDR2 are MNHNS and SASEGT. This CDR3 region has 13 residues. The CDR3, as DNA: TGTGCCAGCAGTGAATCAGCAAACTATGAGCAGTTCTTC. Its protein product is CASSESANYEQFF.

The CDR3 DNA sequence: TGTGCCAGCAGTGGGGCGGGACTCCAAGGTAGTGAGCAGTTCTTC. Residues: CASSGAGLQGSEQFF. V usage is TRBV6-1 and J usage is TRBJ2-1, with D possibly being TRBD2 (6 bases). In germline, CDR1 is MNHNS, CDR2 SASEGT. There are 15 residues in the CDR3. Trimming shortened V by 4 bases and J by 9 bases, and 19 bases separated the two germline ends.

The sample holds many counts of this clonotype. The chain links TRBV7-2 to TRBJ2-3; D is perhaps TRBD2 (5 bases). The ends were cut back, 3 bases at V and 4 bases at J, with 14 bases in the middle. The germline gives CDR1 SGHTA, CDR2 FQGNSA. The CDR3 has 15 amino acids. CDR3 region: CASSFPRRGSDTQYF. The CDR3 region has the DNA TGTGCCAGCAGCTTTCCTCGTCGGGGTTCAGATACGCAGTATTTT.

This clonotype was seen repeatedly, ten times or more. The chain couples TRBV20-1 to TRBJ2-7; TRBD2 matches 7 bases. Looked up from germline, CDR1 is DFQATT and CDR2 is SNEGSKA (reference sequence). This CDR3 spans 15 amino acids. J was trimmed by 3 bases and V by 0 bases; bases with no gene match: 8. The CDR3 DNA is TGCAGTGCTAGAGATGTACTAGCGATGAACTACGAGCAGTACTTC. The encoded protein is CSARDVLAMNYEQYF.

This clonotype was recorded many times. The chain joins TRBV11-2 to TRBJ2-1; D may be TRBD2 (6 bases). CDR3 length: 15 amino acids. In germline, CDR1 is SGHAT, CDR2 FQNNGV. V lost 5 bases and J 4 bases, leaving 15 bases between the germline ends. The CDR3 region has the DNA TGTGCCAGCAGCCCCACCCCGGAGGGTTACAATGAGCAGTTCTTC. Its protein product is CASSPTPEGYNEQFF.

This clonotype appeared many times. V is TRBV12-3 or TRBV12-4 and J is TRBJ2-2; 8 positions agree with TRBD1. V was clipped by 3 bases and J by 6 bases; unmatched bases: 6. CDR3 length: 15 amino acids. The CDR3 DNA reads TGTGCCAGCAGTTTTTCTTCAGGGGGCGCCGGGGAGCTGTTTTTT. Translating it yields CASSFSSGGAGELFF.

This clonotype was seen ten or more times. V usage is TRBV7-8 and J usage is TRBJ2-1; 13 nucleotides line up with TRBD2. There are 15 residues in the CDR3. Germline CDR1 is SGHVS and CDR2 is FQNEAQ. The J segment lost 9 bases and the V segment lost 3 bases, leaving 5 bases of the junction unmatched. CDR3 in DNA: TGTGCCAGCAGCTTGCCGGGACTAGCGGGAAGTGAGCAGTTCTTC. It translates to CASSLPGLAGSEQFF.

This clonotype was picked up many times. CDR3 DNA: TGCAGTGCTAGACCCGGACTTATCACAGATACGCAGTATTTT. This gives the protein CSARPGLITDTQYF. This rearrangement joins TRBV20-1 to TRBJ2-3, with D perhaps TRBD2 (5 bases). V was pared by 2 bases and J by 2 bases, with 11 bases between. Germline lookup yields CDR1 DFQATT and CDR2 SNEGSKA (reference sequence). This CDR3 is 14 amino acids long.

CDR3 region: CASSELLGGTDTQYF. The CDR3 region has the DNA TGTGCCAGCAGTGAACTCCTAGGAGGCACAGATACGCAGTATTTT. The rearrangement joins TRBV25-1 to TRBJ2-3; unclear D gene. Trimming pared 2 bases from V and 1 base from J, leaving 10 bases between. Germline V gene sequence: CDR1 MGHDK, CDR2 SYGVNS. This CDR3 contains 15 residues.

In this sample, this clonotype turned up many times. This chain links TRBV25-1 with TRBJ2-1, with a tentative D call TRBD2 (8 bases). Trimming took off 9 bases at V and 2 bases at J, with 26 bases between the two ends. The CDR3 extends over 18 amino acids. The germline gives CDR1 MGHDK, CDR2 SYGVNS. The CDR3 here is CASEARGETSGTYNEQFF. As DNA, the CDR3 is TGTGCCAGTGAGGCCAGGGGGGAAACTAGCGGAACCTACAATGAGCAGTTCTTC.

The sample holds many counts of this clonotype. The V call is TRBV4-1, the J call TRBJ2-2; D uncertain. This CDR3 spans 13 amino acids. Between the trimmed V and J ends, which lost 2 bases and 2 bases, there was a span of 3 bases. Germline CDR1 is MGHRA and CDR2 is YSYEKL. This chain's CDR3 is CASSQLNTGELFF. Written as DNA, the CDR3 is TGCGCCAGCAGCCAACTAAACACCGGGGAGCTGTTTTTT.

This clonotype was observed at least ten times. This rearrangement joins TRBV15 to TRBJ2-5; D unresolved. Trimming cost V 1 base and J 0 bases, with 15 bases left between them. CDR3 length: 17 amino acids. Germline CDR1 LNHNV, CDR2 YYDKDF (reference sequence). Here the CDR3 reads CATSRVPRTEYQETQYF. In nucleotides, the CDR3 is TGTGCCACCAGCAGAGTCCCCAGGACGGAGTACCAAGAGACCCAGTACTTC.

This clonotype showed up many times. V gene TRBV11-3 combines with J gene TRBJ1-2; weak D call: TRBD1 (5 bases). The CDR3 is 14 residues long. V was shortened by 7 bases and J by 4 bases, with 16 bases between the two germline ends. The germline V gene has CDR1 SGHNT and CDR2 YENEEA. Written as DNA, the CDR3 is TGTGCCAGCAACCCCGGAGAGGGGACCTATGGCTACACCTTC. Amino acid sequence: CASNPGEGTYGYTF. Combining the CDR3 with reference TRBV11-3 and TRBJ1-2 gives the whole variable domain EAGVVQSPRYKIIEKKQPVAFWCNPISGHNTLYWYLQNLGQGPELLIRYENEEAVDDSQLPKDRFSAERLKGVDSTLKIQPAELGDSAVYLCASNPGEGTYGYTFGSGTRLTVV.